This record concerns one T cell receptor beta chain sequence. This record belongs to a study of CDR3 diversity in severe acne. Trimming left V 0 bases short and J 0 bases short, with 18 bases between. This CDR3 comprises 19 residues. Germline assignment: CDR1 KGHDR and CDR2 SFDVKD. TCRdb ran MiXCR on the PCR reads and lists one entry per CDR3 protein. The repertoire holds roughly 93,000 distinct CDR3 sequences, around 47% seen once, with around 10% in the top ten. The chain couples TRBV24-1 to TRBJ2-3, with TRBD1 as a possible D gene (5 bases). The receptor comes from a male donor with severe acne vulgaris. Sequences were obtained from blood. Here the CDR3 DNA reads TGTGCCACCAGTGATTTGCGGCAAGTGGCAGGGTCTAGCACAGATACGCAGTATTTT. Its protein product is CATSDLRQVAGSSTDTQYF.